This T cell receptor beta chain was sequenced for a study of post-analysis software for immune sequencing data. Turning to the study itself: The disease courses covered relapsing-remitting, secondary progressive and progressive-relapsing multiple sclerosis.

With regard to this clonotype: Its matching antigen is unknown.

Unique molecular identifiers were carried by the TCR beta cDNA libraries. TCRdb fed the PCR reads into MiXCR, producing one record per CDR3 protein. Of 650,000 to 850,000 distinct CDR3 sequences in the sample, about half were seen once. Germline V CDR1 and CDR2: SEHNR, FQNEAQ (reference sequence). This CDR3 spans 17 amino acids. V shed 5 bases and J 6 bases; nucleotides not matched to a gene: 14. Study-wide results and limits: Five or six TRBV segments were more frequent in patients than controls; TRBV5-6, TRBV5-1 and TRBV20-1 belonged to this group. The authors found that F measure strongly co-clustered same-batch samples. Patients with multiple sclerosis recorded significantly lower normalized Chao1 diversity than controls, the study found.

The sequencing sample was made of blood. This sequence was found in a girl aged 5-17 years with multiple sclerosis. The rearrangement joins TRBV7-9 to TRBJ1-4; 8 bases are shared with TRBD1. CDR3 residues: CASSPRTGRFGDEKLFF. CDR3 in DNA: TGTGCCAGCAGCCCGAGGACAGGGAGGTTCGGTGATGAAAAACTGTTTTTT.